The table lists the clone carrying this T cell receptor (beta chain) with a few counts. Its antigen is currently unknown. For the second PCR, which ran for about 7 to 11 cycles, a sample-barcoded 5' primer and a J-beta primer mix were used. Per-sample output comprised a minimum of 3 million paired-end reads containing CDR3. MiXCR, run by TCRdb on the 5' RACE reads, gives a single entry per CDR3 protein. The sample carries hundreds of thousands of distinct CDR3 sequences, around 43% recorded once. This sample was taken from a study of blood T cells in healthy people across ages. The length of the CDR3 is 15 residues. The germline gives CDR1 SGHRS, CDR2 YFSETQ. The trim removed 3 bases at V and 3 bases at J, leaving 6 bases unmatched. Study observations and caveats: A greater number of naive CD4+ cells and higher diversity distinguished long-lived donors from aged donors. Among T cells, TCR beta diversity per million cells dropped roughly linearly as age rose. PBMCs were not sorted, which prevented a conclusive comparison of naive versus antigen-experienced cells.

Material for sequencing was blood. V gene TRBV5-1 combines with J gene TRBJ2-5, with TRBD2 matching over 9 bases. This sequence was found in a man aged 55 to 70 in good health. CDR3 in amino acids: CASSSGLASKETQYF. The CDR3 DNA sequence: TGCGCCAGCAGCTCCGGACTAGCGTCTAAAGAGACCCAGTACTTC.